What follows is one TCR beta chain and its context. Its cognate antigen is unknown. This entry comes from a study of response to subunit inactivated influenza vaccine. Whole-study results and caveats: With each seasonal influenza vaccination, the authors suggested, few new T cells are recruited.

The ends lost 0 bases at V and 6 bases at J; junction bases unmatched: 9. The CDR3 has 16 residues. Germline lookup yields CDR1 LNHNV and CDR2 YYDKDF (reference sequence). One entry per CDR3 protein, called by TCRdb with MiXCR from the RT-PCR reads. The repertoire has around 520,000 distinct CDR3 sequences, about 25% of them found once; the top ten carry approximately 2%. The specimen was CD4+ T cells sorted from PBMCs, collected approximately 5 days after vaccination. The chain links TRBV15 to TRBJ2-5; 8 bases line up with TRBD1. This receptor was identified in a man aged 50 or older who received an inactivated influenza vaccine. The CDR3: CATSRDPTGAVKTQYF. DNA of the CDR3: TGTGCCACCAGCAGAGACCCGACAGGGGCCGTGAAGACCCAGTACTTC.